The clone carrying this TCR beta chain has only a few counts. The antigen remains undetermined. The CDR3 length is 15 residues. V lost 4 bases to trimming and J lost 0 bases, with 10 bases between them. Germline CDR1 SEHNR, CDR2 FQNEAQ (reference sequence). This record comes from a study of CD8 T cells in ankylosing spondylitis. General study findings and limits: In ankylosing spondylitis blood, a motif of about 8 highly homologous TCR beta variants appeared characteristic.

From the 5' RACE reads, TCRdb called clonotypes with MiXCR, one entry per CDR3 protein. Of under 950,000 distinct CDR3 sequences listed, roughly 19% are singletons. V usage is TRBV7-9 and J usage is TRBJ2-1; tentative D call: TRBD2 (6 bases). This receptor was obtained from a male donor with ankylosing spondylitis. Source material: blood, either unsorted or a sorted T cell fraction (not recorded which). The CDR3 loop is CASSSDYSSYNEQFF. CDR3 bases: TGTGCCAGCAGCTCGGACTATAGCTCCTACAATGAGCAGTTCTTC.